A selection of T cell receptor beta chains follows, all from one sample in a study of cytomegalovirus exposure and HLA in healthy donors. The protocol was immunoSEQ multiplex PCR, while the TCRdb copy is restricted to in-frame clones and leaves out a portion. The top ten hold approximately 13% of the sample, which has 95,000 to 150,000 clones, roughly 76% seen once. The sequenced sample consisted of PBMCs. Receptors were obtained from a woman aged 60-70 years in good health and CMV-seropositive. CDR3s include the opening cysteine and the closing phenylalanine or tryptophan. D genes are given only for firm matches. Clone size is shown for a subset of rows, as once, few, many or a class of expanded clone.

>TRBV6-6|TRBJ1-3|once|TRBD1
TGTGCCAGCAGGTTACAGGGGTCTGGAAACACCATATATTTT
CASRLQGSGNTIYF
>TRBV19|TRBJ1-4|.|.
TGTGCCAGTAGTGCCCCCCAGCCTCGCGGGCCTACTAATGAAAAACTGTTTTTT
CASSAPQPRGPTNEKLFF
>TRBV4-2|TRBJ1-2|once|TRBD1
TGTGCCAGCAGCCAAGAGATCGGGACAGGGGGCGGAGGCTACACCTTC
CASSQEIGTGGGGYTF
>TRBV7-2|TRBJ2-7|.|.
TGTGCCAGCAGCTTAGGGGGAGACCCCTCCGAGCAGTACTTC
CASSLGGDPSEQYF
>TRBV29-1|TRBJ1-1|few|TRBD1
TGCAGCGCCAAAGCCGGGACAGCAAACACTGAAGCTTTCTTT
CSAKAGTANTEAFF
>TRBV4-1|TRBJ2-2|few|.
TGCGCCAGCAGCCTTCGCGCGGGGCCGACCACGAACACCGGGGAGCTGTTTTTT
CASSLRAGPTTNTGELFF
>TRBV6-5|TRBJ2-2|.|TRBD1
TGTGCCAGCAGTAGCCGGGACAGGGGGTCCGGGGAGCTGTTTTTT
CASSSRDRGSGELFF
>TRBV4-3|TRBJ2-7|.|TRBD2
TGCGCCAGCAGCCAGGGTTTAGCGGGATTCGAGCAGTACTTC
CASSQGLAGFEQYF
>TRBV5-1|TRBJ2-7|.|.
TGCGCCAGCAGCTTGGCCCTTGGGTTCGCGGGATCCTACGAGCAGTACTTC
CASSLALGFAGSYEQYF
>TRBV29-1|TRBJ1-2|.|.
TGCAGCGGTCTCAGCGGTCTGGGTTTTGGGGGCTACACCTTC
CSGLSGLGFGGYTF
>TRBV14|TRBJ2-2|.|TRBD2
TGTGCCAGCAGCCAAGAACTAGCGGGGGTCGGGGAGCTGTTTTTT
CASSQELAGVGELFF
>TRBV7-6|TRBJ2-7|.|TRBD2
TGCGCCAGCAGCCCTCCGGGAGGGTGGCGCGGCGAGCAGTACTTC
CASSPPGGWRGEQYF
>TRBV30|TRBJ2-3|once|TRBD2
TGTGCCTGGAGTGGCAGCGGGGCCGAGTATTTT
CAWSGSGAEYF
>TRBV15|TRBJ1-5|.|.
TGTGCCACCAGCATCCGACAGAATCAGCCCCAGCATTTT
CATSIRQNQPQHF
>TRBV4-2|TRBJ1-5|.|TRBD1
TGTGCCAGCAGCCAAGCGGGCGGGACAGGCAATCAGCCCCAGCATTTT
CASSQAGGTGNQPQHF
>TRBV4-2|TRBJ1-5|.|.
TGTGCCAGCAGCCAAGAGTTCGGTTTTTCCAATCAGCCCCAGCATTTT
CASSQEFGFSNQPQHF